This T cell receptor (beta chain) was recorded in a study of T cells expressing NK-cell markers. On the study more broadly: Most of the eight sequenced donors tested HCMV-seropositive; one tested seronegative.

Notes on this clonotype: Its antigen is unidentified.

UMIs were included in TCR beta cDNA generated by 5'RACE template switching. TCRdb processed the 5' RACE reads again and assigns one entry to each CDR3 protein, with no DNA. The sample totals about 460,000 distinct CDR3 sequences. The CDR3 consists of 16 residues. Germline V gene sequence: CDR1 SGDLS, CDR2 YYNGEE. Study-wide points: Among CD8+ T cells from several donors, dominant NKG2C+ clonotypes accounted for about 1.0-7.0%. In several donors, dominant clonotypes made up 28.3-60.1% of CD3+CD56-NKG2C+ cells.

This TCR was sampled from a woman in her 50s in good health. Sample: blood T cells: a sorted CD56 or NKG2C T cell subset, CD4+ or CD8+ T cells, or bulk PBMC T cells (not recorded which). The J gene is TRBJ2-5, the V gene TRBV9; with no DNA, the TCRdb D assignment of TRBD1 cannot be verified. The CDR3 protein is CASSVEGQGSQETQYF.